This TCR beta chain is from a study of control samples from healthy donors and cancer patients. Sequencing used immunoSEQ multiplex PCR; TCRdb keeps in-frame clones, though not all of them. Among fewer than 85,000 clones, about nine tenths were seen once, and the ten largest hold around a sixth. The germline CDR1 and CDR2 sequences are SGHRS and YFSETQ. This CDR3 has 14 amino acids. The clonotype was recovered from a man aged 25-45 years in good health. The chain recombines TRBV5-1 with TRBJ2-3; D is unclear. Sequencing was done on a sample of blood. CDR3 sequence: CSSRPTTDTDTQYF. Here the CDR3 DNA reads TGCTCCTCCAGGCCCACAACTGACACAGATACGCAGTATTTT.